The text below deals with one TCR beta chain. Its antigen target is currently unknown. The sample holds no much larger clone one base away, and base qualities are not on file. The immunoSEQ Assay, a bias-controlled multiplex PCR, was used to amplify TCRbeta CDR3 regions from genomic DNA. Concerning the study's data processing: Within the assay, amplification of reference gene primers was used to estimate how many nucleated cells each sample contained. To quantify the absolute abundance of each unique TCRbeta CDR3 rearrangement, sequence reads were collapsed and filtered. For each sample, productive Simpson clonality was calculated by taking the square root of Simpson's diversity index across productive rearrangements. Entries here come from immuneACCESS through TCRdb and include only in-frame sequences with V and J called. Some clones fail to appear in such tables; in the studies checked, an unresolved V gene covers under half of the shortfall, and the cause of the remainder is unknown. The V and J calls and clone size were taken over from that table, and D and trimming were inferred from the DNA. The sample profile shows 200,000 to 250,000 clones; around 86% of them were found once. The biggest ten clones account for around 9% of the sample.

V is cut by 6 bases and J by 5 bases, and the space between the germline ends is 11 bases. Including the terminal cysteine and phenylalanine, the CDR3 comprises 14 residues. The only DNA kept is the CDR3, 42 bases in frame from the first base. CDR1 SGHTA and CDR2 FQGNSA are derived from the germline V gene. The sample comes from a study of blood T cell repertoires in COVID-19 (dated by TCRdb to 2020 to 2022). Background for the entire study: Samples from collaborators originated in the United States, Italy and Spain and spanned both the acute and convalescent phases of COVID-19. The material from the prospective study consisted of cDNA or gDNA derived from T cells, B-cell-depleted T cells, or PBMCs. Subjects who had been exposed to COVID-19, were actively infected with it, or had recovered from it provided the deeply sampled blood TCRbeta repertoires that made up the dataset. The repertoires were released in a freely available public database intended as a resource for research on the immune response to SARS-CoV-2. The samples were drawn from the first 160 participants of the ongoing ImmuneRACE study and from under 1,500 subjects provided by 6 global collaborators. Nearly every sample came with metadata listing a de-identified subject ID, COVID-19 status, age in years and sex. Where HLA class I and class II types were available, the types were taken from metadata supplied by the sample provider, not from assay-based typing.

The paper as a whole reports these results and caveats: The quantity of clinical and demographic metadata differed by source and by participant and was supplied without curation.

In the prospective study, participants were roughly 18 to 95 years old, resided in about two dozen geographic areas of the United States, and were enrolled through a virtual design. In the prospective study, cohorts were assigned on the basis of participant-reported clinical history obtained from a screening survey and a study questionnaire. Mobile phlebotomists in the prospective study collected whole blood, serum and a nasopharyngeal or oropharyngeal swab from every participant. Participants in the prospective study had the option to provide additional blood draws and questionnaires over a roughly 2-month period. Blood samples from the prospective study were shipped frozen or at room temperature prior to DNA extraction.

The sequence links TRBV7-2 to TRBJ1-6; no D gene is confidently identified. Sample: PBMCs or T cells enriched from blood (not recorded which). The receptor comes from a woman aged 45-65 years with acute COVID-19. The DNA sequence is as follows: TGTGCCAGCAGATCGGGGAGCAATAATTCACCCCTCCACTTT. Translation gives CASRSGSNNSPLHF.